This record covers a single TCR beta chain. The sample belongs to a study of blood T cell repertoires in COVID-19. Background on the study: Some COVID-19 samples were acute and others convalescent; all came from the United States, Italy and Spain. The cDNA or gDNA used as material had been derived from T cells, B-cell-depleted T cells, or PBMCs.

J gave up 8 bases and V 0 bases, and 4 bases lay outside the gene matches. This CDR3 spans 15 amino acids. Germline CDR1 is LGHDT and CDR2 is YNNKEL (reference sequence). Original methodology: Amplification of reference gene primers provided the estimated nucleated cell counts. Sequenced by immunoSEQ multiplex PCR; TCRdb stores in-frame clones only, minus some. That table supplies the V and J calls and clone size; D and trimming were determined from the DNA. The sample includes 90,000 to 150,000 clones, roughly three quarters of them seen just once. The V and J genes are TRBV3-1 (or the pseudogene TRBV3-2) and TRBJ1-6, with TRBD1 matching over 7 bases. Sample: peripheral blood. This clonotype originated in an elderly woman with acute or convalescent COVID-19. The DNA for the CDR3 is TGTGCCAGCAGCCAAGAACGACAGGGATATTCACCCCTCCACTTT. Its translation is CASSQERQGYSPLHF.